This T cell receptor beta chain was identified during a study of blood T cells in healthy people across ages. A second PCR of about 6 to 11 cycles used a sample-barcoded 5' primer and a J-beta primer mix. TCRdb used MiXCR to reprocess the 5' RACE reads, holding one entry per CDR3 protein. The sample holds over a million distinct CDR3 sequences, 20% to 25% seen once. The donors, aged roughly 6 to 90, were healthy Caucasians from Russia. CDR3 length: 13 amino acids. The germline CDR1 and CDR2 sequences are SQVTM and ANQGSEA. Trimming left V 6 bases short and J 3 bases short, with 11 bases between. The sample also formed part of further work on T cells of mothers and their children. That investigation notes: There were over 10 million TCR beta CDR3 reads from each mother and about 3 million from each child.

Sequenced sample: blood. The chain joins TRBV29-1 to TRBJ2-2; D is possibly TRBD2 (5 bases). This receptor was taken from a girl aged 2 to 9 in good health. CDR3 in amino acids: CSVSPRDTGELFF. The CDR3, as DNA: TGCAGCGTCAGCCCGAGGGACACCGGGGAGCTGTTTTTT.